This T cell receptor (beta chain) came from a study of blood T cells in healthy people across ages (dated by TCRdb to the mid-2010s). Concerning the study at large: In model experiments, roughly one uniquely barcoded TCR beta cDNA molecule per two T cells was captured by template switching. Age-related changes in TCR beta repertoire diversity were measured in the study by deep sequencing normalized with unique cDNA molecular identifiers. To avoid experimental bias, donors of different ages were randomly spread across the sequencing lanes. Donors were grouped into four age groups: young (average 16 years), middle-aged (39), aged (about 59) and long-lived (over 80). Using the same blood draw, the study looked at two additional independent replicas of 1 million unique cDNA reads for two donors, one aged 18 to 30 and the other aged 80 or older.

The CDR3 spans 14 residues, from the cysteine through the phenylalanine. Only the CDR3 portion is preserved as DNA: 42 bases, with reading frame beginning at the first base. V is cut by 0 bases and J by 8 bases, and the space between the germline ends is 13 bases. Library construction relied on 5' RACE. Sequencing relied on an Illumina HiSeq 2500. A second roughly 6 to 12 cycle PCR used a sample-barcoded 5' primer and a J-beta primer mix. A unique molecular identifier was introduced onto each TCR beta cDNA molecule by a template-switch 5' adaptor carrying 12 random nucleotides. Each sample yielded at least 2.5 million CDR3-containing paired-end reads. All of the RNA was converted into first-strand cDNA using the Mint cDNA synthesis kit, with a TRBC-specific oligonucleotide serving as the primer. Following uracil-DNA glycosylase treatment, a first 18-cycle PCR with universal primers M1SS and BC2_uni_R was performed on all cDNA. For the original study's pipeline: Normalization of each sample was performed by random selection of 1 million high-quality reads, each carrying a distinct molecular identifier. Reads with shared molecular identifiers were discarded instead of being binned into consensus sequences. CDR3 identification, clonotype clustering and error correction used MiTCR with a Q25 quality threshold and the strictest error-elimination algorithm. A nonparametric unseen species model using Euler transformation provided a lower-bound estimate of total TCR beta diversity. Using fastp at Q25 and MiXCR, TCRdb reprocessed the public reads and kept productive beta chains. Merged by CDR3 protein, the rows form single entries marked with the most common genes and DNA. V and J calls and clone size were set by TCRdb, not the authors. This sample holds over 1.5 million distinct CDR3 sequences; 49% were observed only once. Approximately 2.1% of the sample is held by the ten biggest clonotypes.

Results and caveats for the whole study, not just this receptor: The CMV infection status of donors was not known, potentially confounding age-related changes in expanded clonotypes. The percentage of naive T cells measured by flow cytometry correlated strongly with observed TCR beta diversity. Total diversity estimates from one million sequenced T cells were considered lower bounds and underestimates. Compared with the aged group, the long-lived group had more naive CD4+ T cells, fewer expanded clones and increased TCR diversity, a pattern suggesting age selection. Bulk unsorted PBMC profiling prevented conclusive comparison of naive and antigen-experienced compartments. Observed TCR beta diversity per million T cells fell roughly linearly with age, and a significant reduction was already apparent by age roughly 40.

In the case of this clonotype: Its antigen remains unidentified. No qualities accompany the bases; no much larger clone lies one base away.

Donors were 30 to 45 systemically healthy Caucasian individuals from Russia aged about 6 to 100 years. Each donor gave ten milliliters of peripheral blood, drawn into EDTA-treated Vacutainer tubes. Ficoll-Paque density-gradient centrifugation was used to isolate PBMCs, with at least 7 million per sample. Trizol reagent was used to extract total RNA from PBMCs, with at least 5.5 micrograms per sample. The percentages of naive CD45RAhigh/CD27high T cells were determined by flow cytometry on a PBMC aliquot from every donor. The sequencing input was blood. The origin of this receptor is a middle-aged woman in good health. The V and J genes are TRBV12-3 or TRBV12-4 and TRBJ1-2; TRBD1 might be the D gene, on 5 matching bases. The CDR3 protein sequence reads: CASSLAGDSGGYTF. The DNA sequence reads TGTGCCAGCAGTTTAGCGGGGGACTCCGGGGGCTACACCTTC.